Listed below are T cell receptor beta chains from one sample, sequenced in a study of T cell responses to AZD1222 COVID-19 vaccine. Using immunoSEQ multiplex PCR, the repertoire was profiled, and TCRdb retains in-frame clones only, with some absent. The profile covers about 180,000 clones, with roughly 92% appearing a single time and roughly 1.7% taken by the ten largest. The sequences come from peripheral blood, collected 28 days after the second AZD1222 dose. These TCRs come from an adult who received the AZD1222 COVID-19 vaccine. Both conserved end residues are part of each CDR3. The D gene is left open where the match is weak. Size is stated for part of the rows, as once, few or many counts, or as a class when the clone is expanded.

abundance: NA
d_gene: TRBD1
v_gene: TRBV9
j_gene: TRBJ1-3
CDR3nt: TGTGCCAGCAGCCCTAGCCGTTTGACAGGGGCCGGGGGAAACACCATATATTTT
CDR3aa: CASSPSRLTGAGGNTIYF

abundance: once
d_gene: NA
v_gene: TRBV5-1
j_gene: TRBJ2-3
CDR3nt: TGCGCCAGCAGCCCCGGGGACAGCACAGATACGCAGTATTTT
CDR3aa: CASSPGDSTDTQYF

abundance: NA
d_gene: NA
v_gene: TRBV14
j_gene: TRBJ2-1
CDR3nt: TGTGCCAGCAGCCAAGATCCAATTCGGCATGAGCAGTTCTTC
CDR3aa: CASSQDPIRHEQFF

abundance: NA
d_gene: TRBD1
v_gene: TRBV4-3
j_gene: TRBJ2-2
CDR3nt: TGCGCCAGCAGCCCCTTAGTAGGGACAGCTGCCGGGGAGCTGTTTTTT
CDR3aa: CASSPLVGTAAGELFF

abundance: NA
d_gene: TRBD1
v_gene: TRBV19
j_gene: TRBJ1-1
CDR3nt: TGTGCCAGTAGACTTACAGGGGGTAGTAACACTGAAGCTTTCTTT
CDR3aa: CASRLTGGSNTEAFF

abundance: NA
d_gene: NA
v_gene: TRBV28
j_gene: TRBJ1-4
CDR3nt: TGTGCCAGCAGTTTATACGGGGACACCCAAAATGAAAAACTGTTTTTT
CDR3aa: CASSLYGDTQNEKLFF

abundance: NA
d_gene: NA
v_gene: TRBV18
j_gene: TRBJ1-4
CDR3nt: TGTGCCAGCTCACCCCCGGGCGGAGTTAATGAAAAACTGTTTTTT
CDR3aa: CASSPPGGVNEKLFF

abundance: NA
d_gene: TRBD2
v_gene: TRBV19
j_gene: TRBJ2-1
CDR3nt: TGTGCCAGTTCTCGGAGTGGGAGGGCAGGTGAGCAGTTCTTC
CDR3aa: CASSRSGRAGEQFF

abundance: NA
d_gene: NA
v_gene: TRBV5-1
j_gene: TRBJ2-3
CDR3nt: TGCGCCAGCGGAGGCCGGCGCTCCCTACCCACAGATACGCAGTATTTT
CDR3aa: CASGGRRSLPTDTQYF

abundance: NA
d_gene: NA
v_gene: TRBV19
j_gene: TRBJ2-7
CDR3nt: TGTGCCAGTACCACAGGCTACGGGACCTACGAGCAGTACTTC
CDR3aa: CASTTGYGTYEQYF

abundance: NA
d_gene: NA
v_gene: TRBV2
j_gene: TRBJ1-2
CDR3nt: TGTGCCGGCAAGAGGGACGGCCAGAGTGGCTACACCTTC
CDR3aa: CAGKRDGQSGYTF

abundance: NA
d_gene: TRBD2
v_gene: TRBV7-6
j_gene: TRBJ2-1
CDR3nt: TGTGCCAGCAGCACAGACCTAATAGCGGGATCCGATGAGCAGTTCTTC
CDR3aa: CASSTDLIAGSDEQFF

abundance: NA
d_gene: NA
v_gene: TRBV4-3
j_gene: TRBJ1-6
CDR3nt: TGCGCCAGCCAAGACAGGAATAATTCACCCCTCCACTTT
CDR3aa: CASQDRNNSPLHF

abundance: NA
d_gene: NA
v_gene: TRBV29-1
j_gene: TRBJ1-5
CDR3nt: TGCAGCGCCGTGGGGGGCTCTGGCGGGAATCAGCCCCAGCATTTT
CDR3aa: CSAVGGSGGNQPQHF

abundance: NA
d_gene: TRBD2
v_gene: TRBV9
j_gene: TRBJ2-5
CDR3nt: TGTGCCAGCAACCAAGCGGGGAGTCAAGAGACCCAGTACTTC
CDR3aa: CASNQAGSQETQYF

abundance: NA
d_gene: NA
v_gene: TRBV28
j_gene: TRBJ1-2
CDR3nt: TGTGCCAGCAGTTTAATTTCCAGAGGGTACACCTTC
CDR3aa: CASSLISRGYTF

abundance: NA
d_gene: NA
v_gene: TRBV12-3/TRBV12-4
j_gene: TRBJ2-1
CDR3nt: TGTGCCAGCAGGACGACTAGTACCGATGAGCAGTTCTTC
CDR3aa: CASRTTSTDEQFF

abundance: NA
d_gene: NA
v_gene: TRBV7-3
j_gene: TRBJ1-1
CDR3nt: TGTGCCAGCAGCCGGACAGCGAACACTGAAGCTTTCTTT
CDR3aa: CASSRTANTEAFF

abundance: NA
d_gene: NA
v_gene: TRBV29-1
j_gene: TRBJ1-2
CDR3nt: TGCAGCGTTGAGCTCCTGAATGGCTACACCTTC
CDR3aa: CSVELLNGYTF

abundance: NA
d_gene: NA
v_gene: TRBV5-1
j_gene: TRBJ2-3
CDR3nt: TGCGCCAGCAGCCTTAGCACAGATACGCAGTATTTT
CDR3aa: CASSLSTDTQYF

abundance: NA
d_gene: NA
v_gene: TRBV12-3/TRBV12-4
j_gene: TRBJ2-3
CDR3nt: TGTGCCAGCAGTCCAAGCACAGATACGCAGTATTTT
CDR3aa: CASSPSTDTQYF

abundance: NA
d_gene: TRBD1
v_gene: TRBV28
j_gene: TRBJ1-6
CDR3nt: TGTGCCATCGCGACAGGGGGCCCTTCACCCCTCCACTTT
CDR3aa: CAIATGGPSPLHF

abundance: NA
d_gene: NA
v_gene: TRBV7-9
j_gene: TRBJ2-5
CDR3nt: TGTGCCAGCAGGAGCGGACAAGAGACCCAGTACTTC
CDR3aa: CASRSGQETQYF

abundance: NA
d_gene: NA
v_gene: TRBV15
j_gene: TRBJ2-3
CDR3nt: TGTGCCACCAGCGGGGCCTTAGGGCAGGGTCCAGATACGCAGTATTTT
CDR3aa: CATSGALGQGPDTQYF

abundance: NA
d_gene: TRBD1
v_gene: TRBV19
j_gene: TRBJ2-3
CDR3nt: TGTGCCAGTAGTCCCCAGACAGGGGGCGGCACAGATACGCAGTATTTT
CDR3aa: CASSPQTGGGTDTQYF